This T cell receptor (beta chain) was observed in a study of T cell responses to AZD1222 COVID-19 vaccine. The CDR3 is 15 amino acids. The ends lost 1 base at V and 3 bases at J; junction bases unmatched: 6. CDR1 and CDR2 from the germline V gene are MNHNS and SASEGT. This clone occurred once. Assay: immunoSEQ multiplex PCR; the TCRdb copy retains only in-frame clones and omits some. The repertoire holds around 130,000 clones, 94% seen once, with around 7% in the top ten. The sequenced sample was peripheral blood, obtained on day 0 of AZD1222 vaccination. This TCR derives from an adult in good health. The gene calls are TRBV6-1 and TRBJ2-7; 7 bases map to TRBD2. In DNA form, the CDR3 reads TGTGCCAGCAGTGAAGACGGCGGGAGTATCTACGAGCAGTACTTC. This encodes CASSEDGGSIYEQYF.